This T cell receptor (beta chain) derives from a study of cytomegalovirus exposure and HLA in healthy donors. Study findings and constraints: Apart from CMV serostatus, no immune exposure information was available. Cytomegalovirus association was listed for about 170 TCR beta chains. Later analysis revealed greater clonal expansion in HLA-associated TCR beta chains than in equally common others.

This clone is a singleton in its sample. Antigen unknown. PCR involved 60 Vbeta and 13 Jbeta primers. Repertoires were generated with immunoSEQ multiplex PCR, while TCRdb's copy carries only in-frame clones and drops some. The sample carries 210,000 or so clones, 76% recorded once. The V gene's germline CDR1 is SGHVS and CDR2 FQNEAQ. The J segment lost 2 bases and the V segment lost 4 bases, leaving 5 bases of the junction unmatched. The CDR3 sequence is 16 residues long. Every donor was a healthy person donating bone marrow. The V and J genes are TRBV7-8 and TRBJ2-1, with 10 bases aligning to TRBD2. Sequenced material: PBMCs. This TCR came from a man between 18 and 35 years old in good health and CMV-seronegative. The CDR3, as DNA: TGTGCCAGCAGCTGGGGTACTAGCGGGACCTACAATGAGCAGTTCTTC. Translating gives CASSWGTSGTYNEQFF.